This T cell receptor (beta chain) comes out of a study of T cells after yellow fever vaccination. Across the study: Fractions of low cell number were prepared using SMART-Seq v4 Ultra Low Input. Findings of the study overall: Among primary-vaccination clones, most reappeared after the booster, at just under 98% for CD4 and approximately 90% for CD8. Across the CD4 and CD8 compartments, a small share of clonotypes was present in both.

This clonotype came up once. Its antigen is currently unknown. Production of TCR cDNA was by 5'RACE template switching, which also added a universal primer site and UMIs. TCRdb fed the 5' RACE reads into MiXCR, producing one record per CDR3 protein. The sample carries 500,000 to 650,000 distinct CDR3 sequences, 17% recorded once. The CDR3 runs 14 residues. Trimming took off 6 bases at V and 6 bases at J, with 14 bases between the two ends. Germline loops: CDR1 SGHTA, CDR2 FQGNSA. Sequences were derived from PBMCs, sampled 4 to 5 days after the first yellow fever vaccination. The TCR was taken from a man between 18 and 29 years old who received the YFV17D yellow fever vaccine. V usage is TRBV7-2 and J usage is TRBJ2-2; D remains unclear. The CDR3 DNA sequence: TGTGCCAGCAGGTTCAGCAGTAAGGCCGGGGAGCTGTTTTTT. The encoded protein is CASRFSSKAGELFF.